One and the same sample provided the 8 T cell receptor beta chains below, sequenced in a study of cytomegalovirus exposure and HLA in healthy donors. Sequencing was performed with immunoSEQ multiplex PCR; in TCRdb, only in-frame clones are kept and a portion is missing. Of around 160,000 clones listed, around 81% are singletons. Sequenced material: PBMCs. These receptors came from a man aged 25-40 years in good health and CMV-seropositive.

The V gene is TRBV7-9, the J gene TRBJ1-2; 8 nucleotides align to TRBD1. This CDR3 spans 13 amino acids. CDR1 is SEHNR, CDR2 FQNEAQ, per germline (reference sequence). Germline trimming cut 5 bases from V and 9 bases from J; bases unmatched to any gene: 8. CDR3 sequence: CASSLGTGGSYTF. CDR3 sequence (DNA): TGTGCCAGCAGCCTAGGGACAGGCGGAAGCTACACCTTC.

The chain carries TRBV4-3 and TRBJ2-1; D remains unclear. V was trimmed by 8 bases and J by 0 bases, leaving 5 bases between them. The CDR3 has 12 residues. CDR1 LGHNA and CDR2 YSLEER come from the germline V gene. CDR3 region: CASLNSYNEQFF. For the CDR3, the DNA is TGCGCCAGCCTAAACTCCTACAATGAGCAGTTCTTC.

There are a few counts of this clone. The CDR3 here is CASRPGLAGGRQYF. In DNA, the CDR3 is TGTGCCAGCAGGCCAGGACTAGCGGGGGGCCGACAGTACTTC. The gene calls are TRBV2 and TRBJ2-7, with 14 bases fitting TRBD2. The CDR3 sequence is 14 residues long. The germline gives CDR1 SNHLY, CDR2 FYNNEI. V lost 6 bases and J lost 10; bases outside the gene matches: 8.

The chain links TRBV7-2 to TRBJ1-2; tentative D call: TRBD1 (6 bases). V was clipped by 4 bases and J by 4 bases, with 16 bases between them. CDR1 and CDR2 from the germline V gene are SGHTA and FQGNSA. The CDR3 covers 15 residues. CDR3 in amino acids: CASSSPAQGTYGYTF. The DNA for the CDR3 is TGTGCCAGCAGCTCCCCGGCACAGGGTACCTATGGCTACACCTTC.

V gene TRBV6-5 combines with J gene TRBJ2-1, with 7 bases lining up with TRBD2. Germline values: CDR1 MNHEY, CDR2 SVGAGI. The CDR3 contains 16 residues. V shed 3 bases, J shed 1 base, and the junction held 6 bases outside the gene matches. This CDR3 is CASSYGLADSYNEQFF. DNA of the CDR3: TGTGCCAGCAGTTATGGCCTAGCGGATTCCTACAATGAGCAGTTCTTC.

The chain couples TRBV18 to TRBJ1-6; D remains ambiguous. This CDR3 is built from 13 residues. V gave up 2 bases and J gave up 7 bases, with 6 bases separating them. The germline V gene encodes CDR1 KGHSH and CDR2 LQKENI. The CDR3 spells CASSPTPNSPLHF. CDR3 DNA: TGTGCCAGCTCACCAACTCCGAATTCACCCCTCCACTTT.

Comments on this clone: The junction departs from germline at one end; a sequencing error may be responsible. This sequence joins TRBV18 and TRBJ2-1, with TRBD2 matching over 13 bases. CDR1 and CDR2 from the germline V gene are KGHSH and LQKENI. This CDR3 spans 16 amino acids. CDR3 sequence reads: CASSRGLAGAYNEQFF. Written as DNA, the CDR3 is TGTGCCAGCTCCCGAGGACTAGCGGGGGCCTATAATGAGCAGTTCTTC.

The rearrangement uses TRBV5-4 and TRBJ2-2; the match to TRBD1 covers 7 bases. The CDR3 contains 16 residues. Germline CDR1 is SGHNT and CDR2 is YYREEE (reference sequence). V dropped 1 base and J dropped 0; count of bases not matched to a gene: 3. The CDR3 loop reads CASSLNRGANTGELFF. The CDR3 DNA reads TGTGCCAGCAGCTTGAACAGGGGCGCGAACACCGGGGAGCTGTTTTTT.